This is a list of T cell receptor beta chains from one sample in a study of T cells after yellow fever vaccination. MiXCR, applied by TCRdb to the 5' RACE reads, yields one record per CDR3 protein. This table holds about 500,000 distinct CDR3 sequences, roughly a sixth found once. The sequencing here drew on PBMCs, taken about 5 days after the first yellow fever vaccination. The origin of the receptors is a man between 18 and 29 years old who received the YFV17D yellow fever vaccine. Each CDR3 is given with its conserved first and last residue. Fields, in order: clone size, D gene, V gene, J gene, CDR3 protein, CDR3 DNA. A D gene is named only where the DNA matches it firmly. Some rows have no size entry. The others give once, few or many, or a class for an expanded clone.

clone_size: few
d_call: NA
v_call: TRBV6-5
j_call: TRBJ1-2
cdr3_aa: CASSYSGGPYGYTF
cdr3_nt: TGTGCCAGCAGTTACTCAGGGGGTCCCTATGGCTACACCTTC

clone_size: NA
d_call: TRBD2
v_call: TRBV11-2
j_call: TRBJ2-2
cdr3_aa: CASSLLRIRTSGAGELFF
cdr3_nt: TGTGCCAGCAGCTTACTCCGGATTCGGACTAGCGGGGCCGGGGAGCTGTTTTTT

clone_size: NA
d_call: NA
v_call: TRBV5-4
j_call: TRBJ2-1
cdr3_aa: CASSDQGYEQFF
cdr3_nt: TGTGCCAGCAGCGACCAGGGCTATGAGCAGTTCTTC

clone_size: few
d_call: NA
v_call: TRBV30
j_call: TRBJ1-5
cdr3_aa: CAWSGTRDQPQHF
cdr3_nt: TGTGCCTGGAGCGGGACACGGGATCAGCCCCAGCATTTT

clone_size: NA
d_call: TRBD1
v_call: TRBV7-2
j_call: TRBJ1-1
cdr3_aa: CASSTQTGPTEAFF
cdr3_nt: TGTGCCAGCAGCACCCAGACAGGGCCCACTGAAGCTTTCTTT

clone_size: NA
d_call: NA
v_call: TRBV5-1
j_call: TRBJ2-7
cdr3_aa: CASSYLGDDEQYF
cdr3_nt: TGCGCCAGCAGCTACTTAGGGGACGACGAGCAGTACTTC

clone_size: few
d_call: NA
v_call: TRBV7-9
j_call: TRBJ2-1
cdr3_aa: CASSSRLGQYNEQFF
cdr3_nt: TGTGCCAGCAGCTCCAGACTTGGACAGTACAATGAGCAGTTCTTC

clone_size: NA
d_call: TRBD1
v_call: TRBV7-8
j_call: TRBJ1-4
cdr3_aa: CASSATRGRGNEKLFF
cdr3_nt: TGTGCCAGCAGCGCTACCAGGGGGCGGGGTAATGAAAAACTGTTTTTT

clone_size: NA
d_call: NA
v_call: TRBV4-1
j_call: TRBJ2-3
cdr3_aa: CASSPVAGPTDTQYF
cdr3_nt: TGCGCCAGCAGCCCCGTTGCGGGGCCCACAGATACGCAGTATTTT

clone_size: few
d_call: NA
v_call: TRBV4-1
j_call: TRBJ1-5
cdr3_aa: CASSQDSGRGQPQHF
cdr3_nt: TGCGCCAGCAGCCAAGATTCTGGGAGGGGGCAGCCCCAGCATTTT

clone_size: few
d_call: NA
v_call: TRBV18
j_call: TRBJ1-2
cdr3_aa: CASSPTGTAYGYTF
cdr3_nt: TGTGCCAGCTCACCGACCGGGACGGCTTATGGCTACACCTTC

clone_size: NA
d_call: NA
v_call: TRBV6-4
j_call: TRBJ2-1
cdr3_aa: CASSDRGDEQFF
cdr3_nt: TGTGCCAGCAGTGATCGGGGTGATGAGCAGTTCTTC

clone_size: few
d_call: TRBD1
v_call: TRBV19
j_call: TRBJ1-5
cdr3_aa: CASSIGTGGLNFQPQHF
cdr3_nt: TGTGCCAGTAGTATCGGGACAGGGGGCCTAAATTTTCAGCCCCAGCATTTT

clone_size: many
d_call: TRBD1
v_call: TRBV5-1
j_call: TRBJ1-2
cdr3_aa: CASSLGQGHGGYTF
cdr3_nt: TGCGCCAGCAGCTTGGGACAGGGGCACGGTGGCTACACCTTC

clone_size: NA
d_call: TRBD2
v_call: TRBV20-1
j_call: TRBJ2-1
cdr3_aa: CSASLTSDGEQFF
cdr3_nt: TGCAGTGCTTCACTGACTAGCGACGGTGAGCAGTTCTTC

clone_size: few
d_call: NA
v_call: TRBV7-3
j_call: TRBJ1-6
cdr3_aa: CASSQGRNRSPLHF
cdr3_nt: TGTGCCAGCAGCCAGGGAAGGAACCGGTCACCCCTCCACTTT

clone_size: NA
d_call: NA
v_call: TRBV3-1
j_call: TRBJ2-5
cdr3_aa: CASSKAVTQETQYF
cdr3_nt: TGTGCCAGCAGCAAAGCCGTCACCCAAGAGACCCAGTACTTC

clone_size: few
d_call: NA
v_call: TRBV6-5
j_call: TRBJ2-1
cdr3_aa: CASSPNGGEQFF
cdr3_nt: TGTGCCAGCAGTCCCAACGGGGGTGAGCAGTTCTTC

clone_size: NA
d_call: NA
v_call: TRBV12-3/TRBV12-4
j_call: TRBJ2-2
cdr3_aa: CASSRSWERELFF
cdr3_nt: TGTGCCAGCAGCCGGTCGTGGGAGAGGGAGCTGTTTTTT

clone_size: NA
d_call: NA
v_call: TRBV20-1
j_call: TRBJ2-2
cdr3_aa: CSALTHPTGELFF
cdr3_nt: TGCAGTGCTCTAACCCATCCTACCGGGGAGCTGTTTTTT

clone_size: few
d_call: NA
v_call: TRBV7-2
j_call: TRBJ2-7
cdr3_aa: CASSIMGDSSYEQYF
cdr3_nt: TGTGCCAGCAGCATTATGGGTGATAGCTCCTACGAGCAGTACTTC

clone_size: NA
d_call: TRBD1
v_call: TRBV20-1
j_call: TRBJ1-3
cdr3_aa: CSARDPRTGGYVGNTIYF
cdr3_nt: TGCAGTGCTAGAGATCCCCGGACAGGGGGTTATGTGGGAAACACCATATATTTT

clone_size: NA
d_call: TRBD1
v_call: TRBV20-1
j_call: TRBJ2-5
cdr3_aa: CSAYDRGETQYF
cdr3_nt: TGCAGTGCGTACGACAGGGGAGAGACCCAGTACTTC

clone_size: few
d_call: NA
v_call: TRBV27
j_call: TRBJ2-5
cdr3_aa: CASSLLDRLGQVEETQYF
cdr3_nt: TGTGCCAGCAGTCTATTAGATCGGCTTGGGCAGGTGGAAGAGACCCAGTACTTC

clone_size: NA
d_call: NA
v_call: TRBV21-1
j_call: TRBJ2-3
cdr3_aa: CASSKGAQKHNRSGGPTDTQYF
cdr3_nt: TGTGCCAGCAGCAAAGGGGCCCAGAAGCACAACCGGTCGGGGGGGCCCACAGATACGCAGTATTTT

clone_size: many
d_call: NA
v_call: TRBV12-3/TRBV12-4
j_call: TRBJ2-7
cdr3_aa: CASKQASPEQYF
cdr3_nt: TGTGCCAGCAAACAGGCTTCCCCCGAGCAGTACTTC

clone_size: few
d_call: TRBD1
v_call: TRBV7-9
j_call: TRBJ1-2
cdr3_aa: CASSTTGDYGYTF
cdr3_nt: TGTGCCAGCAGCACGACAGGGGACTATGGCTACACCTTC

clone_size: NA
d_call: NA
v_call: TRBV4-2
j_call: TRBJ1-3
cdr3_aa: CASSQVGTAGNTIYF
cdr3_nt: TGTGCCAGCAGCCAAGTCGGGACTGCTGGAAACACCATATATTTT

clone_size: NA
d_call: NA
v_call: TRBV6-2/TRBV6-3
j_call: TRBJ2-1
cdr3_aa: CASSLREHARDEQFF
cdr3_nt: TGTGCCAGCAGTCTCCGGGAGCACGCTCGGGATGAGCAGTTCTTC

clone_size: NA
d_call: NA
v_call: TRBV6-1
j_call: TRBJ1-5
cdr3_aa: CASNQNGVHQPQHF
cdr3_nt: TGTGCCAGCAACCAAAACGGGGTACATCAGCCCCAGCATTTT

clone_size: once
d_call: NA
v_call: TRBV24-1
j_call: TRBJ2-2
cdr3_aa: CATSDQRYTGELFF
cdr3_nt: TGTGCCACCAGTGACCAGCGGTACACCGGGGAGCTGTTTTTT

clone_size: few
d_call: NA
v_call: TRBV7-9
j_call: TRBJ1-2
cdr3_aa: CASSREGRNFYGYTF
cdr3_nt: TGTGCCAGCAGCAGGGAGGGCAGAAATTTTTATGGCTACACCTTC

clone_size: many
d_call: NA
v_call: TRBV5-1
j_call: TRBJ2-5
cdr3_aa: CASSLTRPSQETQYF
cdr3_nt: TGCGCCAGCAGCTTGACCAGGCCCTCGCAAGAGACCCAGTACTTC

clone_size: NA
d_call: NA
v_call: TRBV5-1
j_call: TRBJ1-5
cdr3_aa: CASSLGDSNQPPHF
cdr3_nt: TGCGCCAGCAGCTTGGGAGATAGCAATCAGCCCCCGCATTTT

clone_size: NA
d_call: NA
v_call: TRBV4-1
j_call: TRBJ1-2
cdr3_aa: CASSHNSGEMGGYTF
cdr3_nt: TGCGCCAGCAGCCATAATTCTGGTGAGATGGGTGGCTACACCTTC

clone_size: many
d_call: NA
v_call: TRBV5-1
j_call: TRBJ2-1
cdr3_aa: CASSLGTGISYNEQFF
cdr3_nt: TGCGCCAGCAGCTTAGGTACAGGGATATCCTACAATGAGCAGTTCTTC

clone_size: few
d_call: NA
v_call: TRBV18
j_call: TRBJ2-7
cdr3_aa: CASSPILSPSYEQYF
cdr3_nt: TGTGCCAGCTCACCCATCCTGTCTCCTTCCTACGAGCAGTACTTC

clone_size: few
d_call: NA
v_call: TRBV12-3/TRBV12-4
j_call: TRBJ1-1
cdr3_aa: CASSAQQGYGTEAFF
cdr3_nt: TGTGCCAGCAGTGCACAACAGGGATACGGCACTGAAGCTTTCTTT

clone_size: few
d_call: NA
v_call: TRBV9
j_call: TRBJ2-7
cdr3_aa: CASSEGYGTYEQYF
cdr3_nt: TGTGCCAGCAGCGAGGGCTACGGGACCTACGAGCAGTACTTC

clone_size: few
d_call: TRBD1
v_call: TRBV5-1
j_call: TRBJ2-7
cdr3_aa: CASSLEPGQTYEQYF
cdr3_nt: TGCGCCAGCAGCTTGGAGCCGGGACAGACCTACGAGCAGTACTTC

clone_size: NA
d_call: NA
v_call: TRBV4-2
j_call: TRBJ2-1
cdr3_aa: CASSEGVGEQFF
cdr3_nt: TGTGCCAGCAGTGAAGGGGTCGGTGAGCAGTTCTTC

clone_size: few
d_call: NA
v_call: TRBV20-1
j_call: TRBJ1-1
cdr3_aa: CSARDPQGRGTEAFF
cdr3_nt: TGCAGTGCTAGAGATCCCCAGGGAAGGGGAACTGAAGCTTTCTTT

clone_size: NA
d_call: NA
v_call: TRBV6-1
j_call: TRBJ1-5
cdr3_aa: CASSPLAGYGQPQHF
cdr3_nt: TGTGCCAGCAGTCCCCTCGCAGGGTACGGACAGCCCCAGCATTTT

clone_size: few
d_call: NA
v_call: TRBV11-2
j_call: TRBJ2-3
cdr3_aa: CASSPIAGGATDTQYF
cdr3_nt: TGTGCCAGCAGCCCGATCGCGGGCGGGGCCACAGATACGCAGTATTTT

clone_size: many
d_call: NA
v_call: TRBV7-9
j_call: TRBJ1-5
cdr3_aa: CASSRGGNQPQHF
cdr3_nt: TGTGCCAGCAGCCGGGGTGGCAATCAGCCCCAGCATTTT

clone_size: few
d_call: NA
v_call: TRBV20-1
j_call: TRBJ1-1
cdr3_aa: CSARGVMNTEAFF
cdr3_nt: TGCAGTGCCCGCGGGGTAATGAACACTGAAGCTTTCTTT

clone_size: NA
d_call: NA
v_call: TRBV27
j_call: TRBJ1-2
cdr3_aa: CASSPFQDSPYGYTF
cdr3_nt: TGTGCCAGCAGTCCATTCCAGGACAGCCCCTATGGCTACACCTTC

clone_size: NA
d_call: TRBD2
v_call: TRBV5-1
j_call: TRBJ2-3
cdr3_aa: CASSSALAGVDTQYF
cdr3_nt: TGCGCCAGCAGCTCCGCCCTAGCGGGGGTAGATACGCAGTATTTT

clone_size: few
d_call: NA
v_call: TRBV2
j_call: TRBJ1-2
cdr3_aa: CASRPIRDPGGYTF
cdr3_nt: TGTGCCAGCAGACCCATAAGGGACCCAGGTGGCTACACCTTC

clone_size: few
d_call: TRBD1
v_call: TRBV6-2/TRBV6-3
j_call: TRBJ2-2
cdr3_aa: CASTQPGQEITGELFF
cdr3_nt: TGTGCCAGCACCCAACCGGGACAGGAGATAACCGGGGAGCTGTTTTTT

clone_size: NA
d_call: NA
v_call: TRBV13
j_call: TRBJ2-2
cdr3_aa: CASSNGAGGELFF
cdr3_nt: TGTGCCAGCAGCAACGGGGCCGGCGGGGAGCTGTTTTTT

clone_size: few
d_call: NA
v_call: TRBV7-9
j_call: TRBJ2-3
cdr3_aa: CASSPATGRTDTQYF
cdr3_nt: TGTGCCAGCAGCCCGGCGACAGGCAGGACAGATACGCAGTATTTT

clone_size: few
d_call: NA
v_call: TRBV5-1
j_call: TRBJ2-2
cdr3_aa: CASSLLPVSTGELFF
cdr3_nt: TGCGCCAGCAGCTTGCTTCCCGTATCCACCGGGGAGCTGTTTTTT

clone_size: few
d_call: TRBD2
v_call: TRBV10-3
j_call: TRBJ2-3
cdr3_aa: CAISGTSGPADTQYF
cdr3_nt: TGTGCCATCAGTGGAACTAGCGGCCCGGCAGATACGCAGTATTTT

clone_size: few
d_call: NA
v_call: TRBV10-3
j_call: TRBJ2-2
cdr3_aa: CAISARTGELFF
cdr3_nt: TGTGCCATCAGTGCCCGCACCGGGGAGCTGTTTTTT